The rows below give T cell receptor beta chains drawn from one sample of a study of blood T cell repertoires in COVID-19. Here immunoSEQ multiplex PCR was the method, and the copy in TCRdb shows in-frame clones only, minus some. The profile shows under 200,000 clones, around nine tenths of them singletons. What was sequenced was peripheral blood. The receptor source for this set is a man aged 18-30 years with active or convalescent COVID-19. Both conserved end residues are part of each CDR3. The D gene is left open where the match is weak. Some rows mark clone size as missing; the rest say once, few, many or name a class of expanded clone.

NA	TRBD1	TRBV27	TRBJ1-2	CASRKSGTDQIYGYTF	TGTGCCAGCAGGAAAAGTGGGACAGACCAAATCTATGGCTACACCTTC
NA	TRBD1	TRBV11-2	TRBJ2-1	CASSFGDRVSDEQFF	TGTGCCAGCAGCTTTGGGGACAGGGTTTCCGATGAGCAGTTCTTC
NA	NA	TRBV5-1	TRBJ1-1	CASPLYHIRVTFF	TGCGCCAGCCCACTATACCACATCAGGGTTACTTTCTTT
NA	NA	TRBV27	TRBJ2-7	CASTPWGPDPYEQYF	TGTGCCAGCACGCCGTGGGGGCCTGATCCTTACGAGCAGTACTTC
few	NA	TRBV18	TRBJ1-6	CASSPGQGGHSPLHF	TGTGCCAGCTCACCGGGGCAAGGTGGGCATTCACCCCTCCACTTT
NA	TRBD1	TRBV11-2	TRBJ2-7	CASSKPGTGTYEQYF	TGTGCCAGCAGTAAACCCGGGACAGGGACCTACGAGCAGTACTTC
NA	TRBD1	TRBV25-1	TRBJ1-3	CASSEGGQIYSGNTIYF	TGTGCCAGCAGTGAGGGGGGACAGATCTACTCTGGAAACACCATATATTTT
few	NA	TRBV12-5	TRBJ1-2	CASGSDTNYGYTF	TGTGCTAGTGGTTCCGACACTAACTATGGCTACACCTTC
NA	TRBD1	TRBV29-1	TRBJ1-1	CSARRDRQNTEAFF	TGCAGCGCTCGGCGGGACAGGCAGAACACTGAAGCTTTCTTT
NA	NA	TRBV19	TRBJ2-5	CASSIALALQETQYF	TGTGCCAGTAGTATCGCGTTAGCGCTCCAAGAGACCCAGTACTTC
NA	TRBD2	TRBV2	TRBJ2-2	CASSDLAGPTGELFF	TGTGCCAGCAGTGACCTAGCGGGTCCTACCGGGGAGCTGTTTTTT
NA	TRBD1	TRBV7-9	TRBJ1-2	CASSLGTGGDNYGYTF	TGTGCCAGCAGCTTAGGGACAGGGGGCGATAACTATGGCTACACCTTC
NA	NA	TRBV6-5	TRBJ1-1	CASNGLNRDGAFF	TGTGCCAGCAATGGCTTGAACAGGGACGGAGCTTTCTTT
NA	TRBD1	TRBV4-3	TRBJ2-1	CASSRDRHYNEQFF	TGCGCCAGCTCCCGGGACAGGCATTACAATGAGCAGTTCTTC
NA	TRBD2	TRBV24-1	TRBJ2-4	CATSDPSGRDDKNIQYF	TGTGCCACCAGTGATCCAAGCGGGAGGGACGACAAAAACATTCAGTACTTC
NA	TRBD1	TRBV6-2/TRBV6-3	TRBJ1-2	CASSYRAGQHLYGYTF	TGTGCCAGCAGTTACAGGGCGGGACAGCACCTCTATGGCTACACCTTC
NA	NA	TRBV20-1	TRBJ1-2	CSASGQGLVDGYTF	TGCAGTGCTAGTGGGCAGGGACTTGTGGATGGCTACACCTTC